The present entry profiles one T cell receptor (beta chain) with its context. What it binds is not known. This sample's RNA came from whole unsorted tissue. More than 3 cm separated this lung sample from the edge of the tumor. Between August and November 2014, newly diagnosed, chemotherapy-naive lung cancer patients underwent thoracic surgery in China. This record comes from a study of tumor and adjacent non-tumor tissue in lung cancer. Study-wide context: Aged roughly 31 to 80 years, patients included 9 to 11 men and a handful of women with stage I to III disease. Each sample yielded about 4.17 million productive TCRbeta reads on average.

Whole-study findings and limits: In normal lung, the top 100 clones were significantly more dominant than in tumor.

TCRbeta libraries were built with three rounds of nested PCR, modified from ARM-PCR. One entry per CDR3 protein, called by TCRdb with MiXCR from the multiplex PCR reads. The profile shows about 80,000 distinct CDR3 sequences, approximately 80% of them singletons. The CDR3 spans 15 residues. V lost 7 bases and J lost 5, with 21 bases in between. The germline V gene encodes CDR1 SGHAT and CDR2 FQDESV (reference sequence). V usage is TRBV11-1 and J usage is TRBJ2-7, with D perhaps given as TRBD1 or TRBD2 (5 bases each). The source is a man aged 60-69 years with non-small cell lung cancer. Sequenced input: distant non-tumor lung tissue. This chain's CDR3 is CASNRTGRTADEQYF. The CDR3 coding sequence is TGTGCCAGCAACAGGACTGGCCGGACGGCAGACGAGCAGTACTTC.